This T cell receptor (beta chain) appears in the sequencing data of a study of CD4+ T cells in melanoma. J lost 1 base, V lost 5 bases, and 7 bases had no gene match. The germline gives CDR1 SGHTA, CDR2 FQGTGA. The CDR3 has 15 residues. General study findings and limits: Neoantigen-specific CD4+ T cells in melanoma reportedly had diverse differentiation states. CD8+ T cell, macrophage and B cell function reportedly correlated with neoantigen-specific CD4+ T cells.

On this clone: Its antigen is unknown.

Libraries were prepared by immunoSEQ multiplex PCR; TCRdb keeps only in-frame clonotypes and omits some of them. Among 9,500 to 13,000 clones listed, 60% to 70% were seen once. The specimen was cells from a culture (not recorded whether cultured in vitro). The TCR comes from a human donor with melanoma. V and J are TRBV7-3 and TRBJ2-5; 7 nucleotides line up with TRBD1. The CDR3 coding sequence is TGTGCCAGCAGCGCGGACGGGACAGCCCAAGAGACCCAGTACTTC. It translates to CASSADGTAQETQYF.